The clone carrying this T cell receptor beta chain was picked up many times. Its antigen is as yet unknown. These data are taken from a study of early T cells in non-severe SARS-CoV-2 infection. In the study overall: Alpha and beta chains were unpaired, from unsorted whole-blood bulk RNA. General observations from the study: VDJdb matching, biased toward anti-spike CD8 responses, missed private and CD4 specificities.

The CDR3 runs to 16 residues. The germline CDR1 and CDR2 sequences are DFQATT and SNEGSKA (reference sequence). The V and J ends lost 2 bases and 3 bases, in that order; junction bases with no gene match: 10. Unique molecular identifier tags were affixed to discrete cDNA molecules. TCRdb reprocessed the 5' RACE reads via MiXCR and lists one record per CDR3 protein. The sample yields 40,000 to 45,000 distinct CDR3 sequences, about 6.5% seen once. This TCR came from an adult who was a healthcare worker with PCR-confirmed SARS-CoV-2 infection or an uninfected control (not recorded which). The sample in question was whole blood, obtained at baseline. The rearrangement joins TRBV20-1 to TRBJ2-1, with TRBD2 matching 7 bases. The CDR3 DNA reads TGCAGTGCTAGAAATAGTGGCGGGGGAGGCTACAATGAGCAGTTCTTC. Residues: CSARNSGGGGYNEQFF.